The present T cell receptor (beta chain) was sequenced within a study of beta chain features in type 1 diabetes. The entirety of the isolated RNA underwent reverse transcription, so expressed TCRB transcripts were sequenced. Using immunoSEQ multiplex PCR, the repertoire was profiled, and TCRdb retains in-frame clones only, with some absent. The sample gives fewer than 250,000 clones, about 14% of which show up once; about 0.03% is in the top ten. Study-level findings and limits: A pattern of fewer insertions and more deletions at VDJ junctions was seen in type 1 diabetes patients. Across patients, naive, central memory and Treg TCRB repertoires exhibited apparently greater similarity than was observed across healthy donors.

Germline V CDR1 and CDR2: SGHTA, FQGNSA. This CDR3 region has 13 residues. Between the trimmed V and J ends, which lost 0 bases and 6 bases, there was a span of 5 bases. Turning to this clone: No antigen is known for it.

The chain couples TRBV7-2 to TRBJ2-2; the D is unclear. The TCR comes from a woman between 40 and 55 years old in good health. Sequencing was carried out using naive CD4+ T cells from blood. For the CDR3, the DNA is TGTGCCAGCAGCTTAGCGGGCGCCGGGGAGCTGTTTTTT. It is translated as CASSLAGAGELFF. The whole variable domain, remainder taken from reference TRBV7-2 and TRBJ2-2, is GAGVSQSPSNKVTEKGKDVELRCDPISGHTALYWYRQSLGQGLEFLIYFQGNSAPDKSGLPSDRFSAERTGGSVSTLTIQRTQQEDSAVYLCASSLAGAGELFFGEGSRLTVL.